These 13 T cell receptor beta chains originate from one sample sequenced in a study of blood T cell repertoires in COVID-19. Only in-frame clones appear in the TCRdb table, and some are missing; sequencing was by immunoSEQ multiplex PCR. Here the sample spans more than 150,000 clones, around 87% being singletons. The material sequenced was peripheral blood. Receptors were obtained from a woman in her thirties or forties with acute or convalescent COVID-19.

The chain is built from TRBV29-1 and TRBJ2-3; TRBD1 might be the D (7 bases). The V gene's germline CDR1 is SQVTM and CDR2 ANQGSEA. CDR3 length equals 12 residues. The V and J ends lost 5 bases and 6 bases respectively, with 12 bases between them. The CDR3: CSVHRGGDTQYF. CDR3 DNA: TGCAGCGTTCACAGGGGAGGCGATACGCAGTATTTT.

The gene calls are TRBV13 and TRBJ2-3, with D maybe TRBD2 (5 bases). The CDR3 consists of 15 residues. Germline assignment: CDR1 PRHDT and CDR2 FYEKMQ (reference sequence). Trimming took 5 bases from V and 3 from J, leaving 15 bases between them. The CDR3 bases are TGTGCCAGCAGCCCCTCCGGGTGGGAGACAGATACGCAGTATTTT. Encoded protein: CASSPSGWETDTQYF.

The V gene is TRBV15, the J gene TRBJ1-4, with TRBD1 as a possible D gene (6 bases). Trimming shortened V by 1 base and J by 1 base, and 10 bases separated the two germline ends. The CDR3 has 16 residues. CDR1 is LNHNV and CDR2 is YYDKDF in the germline V gene (reference sequence). CDR3 DNA: TGTGCCACCAGCAGAGGTCCACAGGGAACTAATGAAAAACTGTTTTTT. This codes for CATSRGPQGTNEKLFF.

This rearrangement joins TRBV7-8 to TRBJ2-1, with 16 bases matching TRBD2. Germline V gives CDR1 SGHVS, CDR2 FQNEAQ. The CDR3 runs 18 residues. The V segment lost 5 bases and the J segment 8 bases; nucleotides outside the gene matches: 12. The CDR3 spells CASSPAGTSGRARHEQFF. CDR3 sequence (DNA): TGTGCCAGCAGCCCGGCTGGGACTAGCGGGAGGGCCCGCCATGAGCAGTTCTTC.

The V call is TRBV13, the J call TRBJ2-1; 7 nucleotides line up with TRBD1. V lost 5 bases, J lost 5 bases, and 15 bases stayed unmatched. Looked up from germline, CDR1 is PRHDT and CDR2 is FYEKMQ (reference sequence). The CDR3 totals 17 residues. The CDR3 sequence is CASSTTPTTGRHNEQFF. The CDR3 region has the DNA TGTGCCAGCAGCACAACCCCGACGACAGGGCGCCACAATGAGCAGTTCTTC.

This chain joins TRBV5-5 and TRBJ1-1; D unresolved. Germline lookup yields CDR1 SGHKS and CDR2 YYEKEE (reference sequence). There are 12 residues in the CDR3. Trimming stripped 1 base from V and 4 bases from J, with 5 bases between. The CDR3 region has the DNA TGTGCCAGCAGCTTGACAGCCACTGAAGCTTTCTTT. This codes for CASSLTATEAFF.

The rearrangement links TRBV5-1 to TRBJ2-2; possible D gene TRBD1, 6 bases. V was trimmed by 7 bases and J by 1 base, leaving 17 bases between them. This CDR3 region has 16 residues. Germline CDR1 is SGHRS and CDR2 is YFSETQ. The CDR3 region has the DNA TGCGCCAGCGAACGAGTCCAGGGGCAGAACACCGGGGAGCTGTTTTTT. This sequence encodes CASERVQGQNTGELFF.

The gene calls are TRBV2 and TRBJ2-7; 8 nucleotides agree with TRBD1. The ends lost 10 bases at V and 2 bases at J; junction bases unmatched: 7. The CDR3 length is 13 residues. Germline CDR1 reads SNHLY; CDR2 reads FYNNEI. CDR3 DNA: TGTGCCAACACTATGGACAGGGCCTACGAGCAGTACTTC. Its protein is CANTMDRAYEQYF. The full variable domain, rest sourced from reference TRBV2 and TRBJ2-7, is EPEVTQTPSHQVTQMGQEVILRCVPISNHLYFYWYRQILGQKVEFLVSFYNNEISEKSEIFDDQFSVERPDGSNFTLKIRSTKLEDSAMYFCANTMDRAYEQYFGPGTRLTVT.

This chain connects TRBV5-4 to TRBJ2-1, with TRBD2 matching over 10 bases. V dropped 4 bases and J dropped 8; count of bases not matched to a gene: 12. Germline CDR1 is SGHNT and CDR2 is YYREEE (reference sequence). The CDR3 spans 16 residues. The CDR3 DNA is TGTGCCAGCAGCCTAGCTTTTAGCGGGAGGCACGATGAGCAGTTCTTC. As protein: CASSLAFSGRHDEQFF.

The chain recombines TRBV3-1 (or the pseudogene TRBV3-2) with TRBJ2-3; 13 nucleotides agree with TRBD2. The V gene's germline CDR1 is LGHDT and CDR2 YNNKEL (reference sequence). V was pared by 4 bases and J by 6 bases, with 16 bases of the junction left unmatched. This CDR3 region has 19 residues. The CDR3 spells CASSPRTGLAGVDGDTQYF. For the CDR3, the DNA is TGTGCCAGCAGCCCGCGGACAGGACTAGCGGGAGTCGACGGGGATACGCAGTATTTT.

V usage is TRBV25-1 and J usage is TRBJ2-1; D is undetermined. CDR1 is MGHDK, CDR2 SYGVNS, per germline. Trimming shortened V by 2 bases and J by 1 base, and 12 bases separated the two germline ends. This CDR3 is 16 amino acids long. As DNA, the CDR3 is TGTGCCAGCAGTGAACGTTTATCCGTGTCCTACAATGAGCAGTTCTTC. Translated: CASSERLSVSYNEQFF. Based on the CDR3 plus reference TRBV25-1 and TRBJ2-1, the full variable domain is EADIYQTPRYLVIGTGKKITLECSQTMGHDKMYWYQQDPGMELHLIHYSYGVNSTEKGDLSSESTVSRIRTEHFPLTLESARPSHTSQYLCASSERLSVSYNEQFFGPGTRLTVL.

A remark on this clone: One end of the junction does not line up with germline, which may come from a read error. The chain joins TRBV7-7 to TRBJ2-5; 8 bases fit TRBD2. The CDR3 has 16 residues. CDR1 is SSHAT, CDR2 FNYEAQ, per germline (reference sequence). In DNA form, the CDR3 reads TGTGCTAGCAGCTTACACGGGAGGGCCTTTGGAGAGACCCAGTACTTC. It is translated as CASSLHGRAFGETQYF.

The J gene is TRBJ1-1, the V gene TRBV18, with D uncertain. The germline gives CDR1 KGHSH, CDR2 LQKENI. This CDR3 has 15 amino acids. V lost 2 bases to trimming and J lost 2 bases, with 12 bases between them. DNA of the CDR3: TGTGCCAGCTCACCATTTCTCCAGGCAAACACTGAAGCTTTCTTT. This translates into CASSPFLQANTEAFF.